These 26 T cell receptor beta chains came from one sample sequenced in a study of shared T cell receptors in the human thymus. Sequenced by immunoSEQ multiplex PCR; TCRdb stores in-frame clones only, minus some. Among some 640,000 clones listed, more than 75% were seen once. The same data also went into a second study, on human thymus T cells.

Sequencing was carried out using thymocytes. These receptor sequences come from a boy in the first two years of life with a congenital heart defect.

The chain couples TRBV5-1 to TRBJ1-1, with D uncertain. Germline CDR1 SGHRS, CDR2 YFSETQ. The CDR3 runs to 15 residues. V was shortened by 4 bases and J by 0 bases, with 13 bases between the two germline ends. This CDR3 reads CASSPPEAMNTEAFF. In DNA, the CDR3 is TGCGCCAGCAGCCCCCCGGAGGCCATGAACACTGAAGCTTTCTTT.

The chain couples TRBV5-1 to TRBJ2-7; 8 bases line up with TRBD1. The germline V gene has CDR1 SGHRS and CDR2 YFSETQ. CDR3 length: 17 amino acids. Trimming cost V 0 bases and J 2 bases; bases outside gene matches: 10. The chain's CDR3 is CASSLGGGADRAYEQYF. The CDR3 region has the DNA TGCGCCAGCAGCTTGGGCGGAGGGGCGGACAGGGCCTACGAGCAGTACTTC.

The V call is TRBV7-9, the J call TRBJ2-7, with D perhaps matching TRBD2 (5 bases). From germline, CDR1 is SEHNR and CDR2 FQNEAQ (reference sequence). The CDR3 runs 15 residues. Trimming took off 6 bases at V and 0 bases at J, with 15 bases between the two ends. The CDR3 region is CASRPTRLDSYEQYF. The CDR3 nucleotides read TGTGCCAGCAGACCAACTAGACTCGACTCCTACGAGCAGTACTTC.

In its sample, this clone was seen once. The germline gene is not matched at one end of the junction; a read error may be the cause. The rearrangement joins TRBV7-3 to TRBJ1-6, with 10 positions matching TRBD1. The CDR3 is made up of 15 amino acids. Germline assignment: CDR1 SGHTA and CDR2 FQGTGA. The CDR3 region has the DNA TGTGCCAGCAGCTTGGACAGGGGGTATATTTCACCCCTCCACTTT. Translating it yields CASSLDRGYISPLHF.

This clone showed up just once. The chain links TRBV30 to TRBJ2-1; D might be TRBD2 (5 bases). Germline loops: CDR1 GTSNPN, CDR2 SVGIG (reference sequence). V shed 4 bases and J shed 7 bases, with 20 bases lying between them. This CDR3 region has 15 residues. The CDR3, as DNA: TGTGCCTGGAAGGTTCCCATCCTAGCCCGGAATGAGCAGTTCTTC. Encoded protein: CAWKVPILARNEQFF.

This chain uses TRBV19 with TRBJ2-1; TRBD2 aligns across 13 bases. Germline CDR1 reads LNHDA; CDR2 reads SQIVND (reference sequence). Trimming took 3 bases from V and 8 from J; bases not matched to a gene: 7. The CDR3 is made up of 16 amino acids. The CDR3 DNA reads as TGTGCCAGTAGTATTGGTAGACTAGCGGGAGGTTATGAGCAGTTCTTC. It translates to CASSIGRLAGGYEQFF.

This clone was counted once. This chain uses TRBV27 with TRBJ2-7; D unclear. The CDR3 is 13 residues long. V lost 4 bases to trimming and J lost 4 bases, with 11 bases between them. Germline values: CDR1 MNHEY, CDR2 SMNVEV (reference sequence). The CDR3 coding sequence is TGTGCCAGCAGTTCCCGCCTGGCTTACGAGCAGTACTTC. Amino acid sequence: CASSSRLAYEQYF.

V is TRBV11-2 and J is TRBJ1-2; 8 nucleotides match TRBD1. Germline V gene lookup returns CDR1 SGHAT and CDR2 FQNNGV. J was trimmed by 8 bases and V by 0 bases; bases with no gene match: 8. The CDR3 runs to 15 residues. This CDR3 is CASSLDPQGAGGYTF. The CDR3 DNA reads as TGTGCCAGCAGCTTAGATCCGCAGGGGGCGGGGGGCTACACCTTC.

The rearrangement uses TRBV7-2 and TRBJ2-3; TRBD2 agrees at 9 bases. The CDR3 consists of 16 residues. The germline CDR1 and CDR2 sequences are SGHTA and FQGNSA. Unmatched junction bases numbered 4, after V lost 1 base and J lost 2 bases. For the CDR3, the DNA is TGTGCCAGCAGCTTAGTGCGGGAGGGCAACACAGATACGCAGTATTTT. This gives the protein CASSLVREGNTDTQYF.

This clone was recorded only once. The chain has TRBV4-2 and TRBJ2-2, with 8 bases lining up with TRBD2. The CDR3 consists of 16 residues. The germline CDR1 and CDR2 sequences are LGHNA and YNFKEQ. Trimming cost V 0 bases and J 4 bases; bases outside gene matches: 4. The CDR3 reads CASSQEPGGATGELFF. For the CDR3, the DNA is TGTGCCAGCAGCCAAGAGCCGGGGGGGGCCACCGGGGAGCTGTTTTTT.

This chain joins TRBV27 and TRBJ2-1; possibly TRBD2 for D (5 bases). From germline, CDR1 is MNHEY and CDR2 SMNVEV (reference sequence). The CDR3 runs to 13 residues. Trimming removed 6 bases at V and 7 bases at J, with 13 bases between. The DNA for the CDR3 is TGTGCCAGCAGCCGGACTGGACGTAATGAGCAGTTCTTC. It translates to CASSRTGRNEQFF.

The rearrangement joins TRBV28 to TRBJ1-5, with D hard to call. The CDR3 runs 15 residues. The V gene lost 10 bases and the J gene lost 0 bases, with 16 bases spanning the gap. Germline loops: CDR1 MDHEN, CDR2 SYDVKM. Written as DNA, the CDR3 is TGTGCCACCCGGGTCATCCCGTATAGCAATCAGCCCCAGCATTTT. Protein sequence: CATRVIPYSNQPQHF.

The chain links TRBV6-1 to TRBJ2-1; TRBD2 agrees at 7 bases. V lost 3 bases, J lost 7 bases, and 12 bases stayed unmatched. The CDR3 consists of 16 residues. From germline, CDR1 is MNHNS and CDR2 SASEGT. CDR3 nucleotides: TGTGCCAGCAGTGACCCCACTAGCGCTTTGTCGAATGAGCAGTTCTTC. Translated, it gives CASSDPTSALSNEQFF.

The chain carries TRBV6-4 and TRBJ2-7; the match to TRBD1 covers 7 bases. Germline trimming cut 3 bases from V and 4 bases from J; bases unmatched to any gene: 18. The CDR3 totals 18 residues. Germline V gene lookup returns CDR1 MRHNA and CDR2 SNTAGT. CDR3 DNA: TGTGCCAGCAGTGAGTGGGTCCCTTATACAGGGGTCGTGTACGAGCAGTACTTC. Its translation is CASSEWVPYTGVVYEQYF.

The genes are TRBV5-1 and TRBJ1-5, with D perhaps TRBD1 (6 bases). The germline CDR1 and CDR2 sequences are SGHRS and YFSETQ. The ends were cut back, 0 bases at V and 9 bases at J, with 16 bases in the middle. The CDR3 has 15 residues. CDR3 region: CASSLETGGSGPQHF. The CDR3 DNA sequence: TGCGCCAGCAGCTTGGAGACAGGTGGAAGTGGGCCCCAGCATTTT.

This chain links TRBV6-5 with TRBJ1-2; 8 bases align to TRBD1. V was pared by 4 bases and J by 2 bases, with 9 bases of the junction left unmatched. Germline CDR1 is MNHEY and CDR2 is SVGAGI. CDR3 length equals 16 residues. The CDR3 bases are TGTGCCAGCAGTTTCCTACAGGGGGTAGGGAACTATGGCTACACCTTC. Protein product: CASSFLQGVGNYGYTF.

This clone was counted a single time. The chain combines TRBV2 with TRBJ2-7; possibly TRBD2 for D (5 bases). The V end was cut by 7 bases, the J end by 0 bases, with 7 bases between. Looked up from germline, CDR1 is SNHLY and CDR2 is FYNNEI. The CDR3 length is 12 residues. The CDR3 loop is CASIGSSYEQYF. The CDR3 DNA is TGTGCCAGCATAGGGAGCTCCTACGAGCAGTACTTC. Full variable domain (missing parts from reference TRBV2 and TRBJ2-7): EPEVTQTPSHQVTQMGQEVILRCVPISNHLYFYWYRQILGQKVEFLVSFYNNEISEKSEIFDDQFSVERPDGSNFTLKIRSTKLEDSAMYFCASIGSSYEQYFGPGTRLTVT.

The chain carries TRBV5-6 and TRBJ1-4, with 8 bases aligning to TRBD1. The V segment lost 1 base and the J segment 0 bases; nucleotides outside the gene matches: 5. The CDR3 loop spans 17 amino acids. Germline CDR1 SGHDT, CDR2 YYEEEE. The CDR3 spells CASSLTGGRATNEKLFF. The CDR3 nucleotides are TGTGCCAGCAGCTTGACAGGGGGGAGAGCAACTAATGAAAAACTGTTTTTT.

The gene calls are TRBV30 and TRBJ2-1; TRBD2 matches 8 bases. CDR1 is GTSNPN, CDR2 SVGIG, per germline (reference sequence). The CDR3 covers 13 residues. V was clipped by 6 bases and J by 6 bases; unmatched bases: 7. CDR3 protein: CACLVAGPNEQFF. The CDR3 nucleotides are TGTGCCTGCTTGGTAGCGGGACCCAATGAGCAGTTCTTC. The variable domain in full, completed from reference TRBV30 and TRBJ2-1, reads SQTIHQWPATLVQPVGSPLSLECTVEGTSNPNLYWYRQAAGRGLQLLFYSVGIGQISSEVPQNLSASRPQDRQFILSSKKLLLSDSGFYLCACLVAGPNEQFFGPGTRLTVL.

CDR3 coding DNA: TGTGCCAGCAGCTTAGGGGGCACAGCGTTCACAGATACGCAGTATTTT. As protein: CASSLGGTAFTDTQYF. This rearrangement joins TRBV7-8 to TRBJ2-3, with D maybe TRBD1 (5 bases). This CDR3 spans 16 amino acids. Trimming pared 1 base from V and 2 bases from J, leaving 13 bases between. Germline CDR1 is SGHVS and CDR2 is FQNEAQ. The full variable domain, in which reference TRBV7-8 and TRBJ2-3 provide the parts outside the CDR3, is GAGVSQSPRYKVAKRGQDVALRCDPISGHVSLFWYQQALGQGPEFLTYFQNEAQLDKSGLPSDRFFAERPEGSVSTLKIQRTQQEDSAVYLCASSLGGTAFTDTQYFGPGTRLTVL.

The chain joins TRBV4-3 to TRBJ1-4; D is perhaps TRBD1 (6 bases). V gave up 1 base and J gave up 3 bases, with 9 bases separating them. This CDR3 is 15 amino acids long. Germline V CDR1 and CDR2: LGHNA, YSLEER. CDR3: CASSQGWTANEKLFF. DNA for the CDR3: TGCGCCAGCAGCCAAGGTTGGACAGCTAATGAAAAACTGTTTTTT.

The rearrangement links TRBV5-6 to TRBJ1-1; 9 bases match TRBD1. V lost 4 bases and J lost 4; bases outside the gene matches: 5. Germline V CDR1 and CDR2: SGHDT, YYEEEE. CDR3 size: 14 residues. The CDR3 region has the DNA TGTGCCAGCAGCATAGGACAGGGGATCACTGAAGCTTTCTTT. Encoded protein: CASSIGQGITEAFF.

This chain links TRBV4-3 with TRBJ2-2; no clear D. This CDR3 has 17 residues. The V gene's germline CDR1 is LGHNA and CDR2 YSLEER. Trimming removed 5 bases at V and 3 bases at J, with 19 bases between. The CDR3 region has the DNA TGCGCCAGCAGCATCCATTATAGACGAGAGGACACCGGGGAGCTGTTTTTT. Residues: CASSIHYRREDTGELFF.

The chain links TRBV10-2 to TRBJ1-1; 9 nucleotides match TRBD1. CDR3 length: 17 residues. V shed 8 bases and J 0 bases; nucleotides not matched to a gene: 13. CDR1 is WSHSY and CDR2 is SAAADI in the germline V gene. The CDR3 loop reads CASSRTGAGFLNTEAFF. DNA of the CDR3: TGCGCCAGCTCGCGGACAGGGGCTGGCTTTTTGAACACTGAAGCTTTCTTT.

The chain has TRBV7-9 and TRBJ1-2; D is unresolved. Trimming shortened V by 6 bases and J by 0 bases, and 11 bases separated the two germline ends. Germline CDR1 and CDR2: SEHNR and FQNEAQ (reference sequence). The CDR3 has 14 residues. The CDR3 is CASRAGVPNYGYTF. Here the CDR3 DNA reads TGTGCCAGCAGAGCCGGGGTACCTAACTATGGCTACACCTTC.

CDR3 nucleotide sequence: TGTGCCAGCAGCTTGGCTAAAATTTTCCGGGACAGGGGGTGGAACACCATATATTTT. Residues: CASSLAKIFRDRGWNTIYF. The V call is TRBV5-6, the J call TRBJ1-3, with TRBD1 matching 11 bases. This CDR3 is 19 amino acids long. Germline values: CDR1 SGHDT, CDR2 YYEEEE. The V segment lost 0 bases and the J segment 7 bases; nucleotides outside the gene matches: 15.